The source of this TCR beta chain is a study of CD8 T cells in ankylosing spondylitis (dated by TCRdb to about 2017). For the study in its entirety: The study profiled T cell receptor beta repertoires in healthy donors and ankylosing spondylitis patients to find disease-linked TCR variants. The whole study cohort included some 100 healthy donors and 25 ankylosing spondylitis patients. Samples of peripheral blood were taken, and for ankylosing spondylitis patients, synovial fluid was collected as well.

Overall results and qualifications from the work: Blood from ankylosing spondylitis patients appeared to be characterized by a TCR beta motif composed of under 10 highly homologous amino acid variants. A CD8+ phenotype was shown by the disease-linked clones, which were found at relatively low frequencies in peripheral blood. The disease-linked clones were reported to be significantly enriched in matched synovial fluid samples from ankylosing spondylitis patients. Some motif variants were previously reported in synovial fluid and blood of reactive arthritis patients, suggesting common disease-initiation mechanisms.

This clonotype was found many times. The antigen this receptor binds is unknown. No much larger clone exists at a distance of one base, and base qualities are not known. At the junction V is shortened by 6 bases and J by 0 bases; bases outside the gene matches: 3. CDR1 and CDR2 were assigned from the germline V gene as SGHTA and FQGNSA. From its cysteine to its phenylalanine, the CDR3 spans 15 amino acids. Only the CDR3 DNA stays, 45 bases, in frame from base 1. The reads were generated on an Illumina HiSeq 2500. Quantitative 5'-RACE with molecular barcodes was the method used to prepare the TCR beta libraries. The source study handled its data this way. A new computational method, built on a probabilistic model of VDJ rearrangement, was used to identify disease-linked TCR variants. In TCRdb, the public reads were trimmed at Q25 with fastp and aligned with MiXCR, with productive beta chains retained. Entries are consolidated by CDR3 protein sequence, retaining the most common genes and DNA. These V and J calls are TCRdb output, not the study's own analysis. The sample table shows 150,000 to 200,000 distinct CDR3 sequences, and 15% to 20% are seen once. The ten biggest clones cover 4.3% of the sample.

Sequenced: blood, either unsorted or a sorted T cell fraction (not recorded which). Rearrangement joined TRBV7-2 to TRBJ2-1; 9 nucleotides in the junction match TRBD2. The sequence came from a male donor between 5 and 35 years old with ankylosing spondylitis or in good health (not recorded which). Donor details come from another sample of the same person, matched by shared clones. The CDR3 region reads CASSFSGSSYNEQFF. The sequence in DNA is TGTGCCAGCAGTTTTAGCGGGAGCTCCTACAATGAGCAGTTCTTC.